Shown below are 9 T cell receptor beta chains from a single sample sequenced in a study of shared clonotypes between healthy human individuals. Only in-frame clones appear in the TCRdb table, and some are missing; sequencing was by immunoSEQ multiplex PCR. The sample has 600,000 to 750,000 clones; roughly 88% are singletons. Sequenced material: memory CD8+ T cells from PBMCs. Subset described: CD45RO+ cells pooled with CCR7-negative TemRA cells. These receptors all stem from a man younger than 35 in good health. Some clones in this sample may be carry-over from other donors' samples.

J is TRBJ2-1 and V is TRBV11-3; D is uncertain. V gave up 0 bases and J gave up 2 bases, with 8 bases separating them. From germline, CDR1 is SGHNT and CDR2 YENEEA. This CDR3 comprises 15 residues. The CDR3 coding sequence is TGTGCCAGCAGCTTAGAGGCGAACCCCTACAATGAGCAGTTCTTC. It codes for CASSLEANPYNEQFF. The whole variable domain, remainder taken from reference TRBV11-3 and TRBJ2-1, is EAGVVQSPRYKIIEKKQPVAFWCNPISGHNTLYWYLQNLGQGPELLIRYENEEAVDDSQLPKDRFSAERLKGVDSTLKIQPAELGDSAVYLCASSLEANPYNEQFFGPGTRLTVL.

Details on this clone: The sample holds other DNA sequences that translate to the same CDR3. This chain uses TRBV27 with TRBJ2-5, with no clear D. The CDR3 has 13 residues. The germline gives CDR1 MNHEY, CDR2 SMNVEV (reference sequence). The V end lost 2 bases, the J end lost 0 bases, and 4 bases lay between the germline ends. The CDR3 reads CASSLHYQETQYF. The CDR3 bases are TGTGCCAGCAGTTTACACTACCAAGAGACCCAGTACTTC.

This chain joins TRBV29-1 and TRBJ1-2; D not certain. This CDR3 spans 13 amino acids. The V end was cut by 1 base, the J end by 3 bases, with 9 bases between. CDR1 is SQVTM and CDR2 is ANQGSEA in the germline V gene. The CDR3: CSVEALRDYGYTF. CDR3 DNA sequence: TGCAGCGTTGAAGCCCTTAGGGACTATGGCTACACCTTC.

The V gene is TRBV2, the J gene TRBJ2-3; perhaps TRBD2 as D (6 bases). This CDR3 is built from 14 residues. The V gene's germline CDR1 is SNHLY and CDR2 FYNNEI. Trimming removed 8 bases from V and 5 bases from J, with 17 bases in between. CDR3 region: CASWASALEDTQYF. The CDR3 DNA sequence: TGTGCCAGCTGGGCTAGCGCTTTGGAAGATACGCAGTATTTT.

The V and J genes are TRBV27 and TRBJ1-2; the D gene is possibly TRBD1 (6 bases). The CDR3 has 14 residues. With 5 bases removed from V and 2 bases from J, the gap between germline ends came to 12 bases. Per the germline V gene, CDR1 is MNHEY and CDR2 is SMNVEV (reference sequence). The CDR3 sequence: CASSPQTGNYGYTF. The CDR3 bases are TGTGCCAGCAGTCCCCAGACAGGCAACTATGGCTACACCTTC.

A word on this clone: The sample has other DNA sequences that encode this CDR3 too. V is TRBV7-9 and J is TRBJ2-1; no clear D. Germline V CDR1 and CDR2: SEHNR, FQNEAQ (reference sequence). The ends were cut back, 4 bases at V and 6 bases at J, with 7 bases in the middle. The CDR3 length is 12 residues. CDR3 region: CASSSPGNEQFF. DNA for the CDR3: TGTGCCAGCAGCTCCCCAGGCAATGAGCAGTTCTTC.

J is TRBJ2-7 and V is TRBV30, with TRBD1 as a possible D gene (6 bases). CDR3 length: 12 amino acids. The V gene's germline CDR1 is GTSNPN and CDR2 SVGIG (reference sequence). V was trimmed by 2 bases and J by 2 bases, leaving 7 bases between them. The DNA for the CDR3 is TGTGCCTGGAGTAACAGGGCCTACGAGCAGTACTTC. The encoded protein is CAWSNRAYEQYF.

The rearrangement links TRBV5-1 to TRBJ2-1; TRBD2 agrees at 8 bases. V lost 5 bases and J lost 4; bases outside the gene matches: 5. This CDR3 is built from 14 residues. Germline assignment: CDR1 SGHRS and CDR2 YFSETQ. CDR3 nucleotide sequence: TGCGCCAGCAGTGACGGGGGGGAGTACAATGAGCAGTTCTTC. It is translated as CASSDGGEYNEQFF.

The chain couples TRBV9 to TRBJ2-3; D may be TRBD2 (6 bases). Germline CDR1 reads SGDLS; CDR2 reads YYNGEE. The CDR3 has 16 residues. Between the trimmed V and J ends, which lost 3 bases and 4 bases, there was a span of 18 bases. CDR3 in amino acids: CASSALRDSFSDTQYF. DNA for the CDR3: TGTGCCAGCAGCGCCTTACGGGACTCGTTTTCAGATACGCAGTATTTT.